Listed below are T cell receptor beta chains from one sample, sequenced in a study of blood T cell repertoires in COVID-19. Assay: immunoSEQ multiplex PCR; the TCRdb copy retains only in-frame clones and omits some. The data contain 85,000 to 130,000 clones, 60% to 80% of them seen just once; the ten biggest clones take up about 1%. The sequencing sample was made of peripheral blood. The receptors originated from a human donor with acute or convalescent COVID-19. The donor label of this sample is uncertain. The CDR3 runs from the conserved cysteine through the conserved F or W. Each record gives: V gene, clone size, J gene, D gene, CDR3 protein, CDR3 DNA. A D gene is named only where the DNA matches it firmly. Size values are once, few and many counts, or a class for expanded clones, and some rows have none.

TRBV29-1	-	TRBJ2-1	TRBD1	CSVEGTGLNEQFF	TGCAGCGTGGAAGGGACAGGGTTGAATGAGCAGTTCTTC
TRBV7-9	few	TRBJ1-4	-	CASSLAVGGFNEKLFF	TGTGCCAGCAGCTTAGCGGTGGGGGGATTCAATGAAAAACTGTTTTTT
TRBV4-2	-	TRBJ1-6	-	CASSQDDGGAGSPLHF	TGTGCCAGCAGCCAGGACGACGGGGGGGCAGGATCACCCCTCCACTTT
TRBV18	-	TRBJ1-2	TRBD1	CATTSGTGASEGYTF	TGTGCCACCACTTCCGGGACAGGGGCCTCAGAGGGCTACACCTTC
TRBV11-3	-	TRBJ2-1	TRBD2	CASSLGGGSYNEQFF	TGTGCCAGCAGCTTAGGCGGGGGCTCCTACAATGAGCAGTTCTTC
TRBV7-8	-	TRBJ2-5	TRBD2	CASSFLLAEQETQYF	TGTGCCAGCAGCTTCCTACTAGCGGAACAAGAGACCCAGTACTTC
TRBV7-9	-	TRBJ2-4	-	CASSIGSIGSNIQYF	TGTGCCAGCAGCATCGGGAGCATAGGGTCAAACATTCAGTACTTC
TRBV6-1	-	TRBJ2-1	-	CASSEEGGVAYNEQFF	TGTGCCAGCAGTGAAGAGGGGGGGGTGGCCTACAATGAGCAGTTCTTC
TRBV30	-	TRBJ2-3	-	CARTGDSSKVDTQYF	TGTGCTCGGACGGGGGACTCGTCAAAAGTAGATACGCAGTATTTT
TRBV6-5	-	TRBJ1-2	TRBD1	CASTPDRGIYGYTF	TGTGCCAGCACCCCAGACAGGGGGATCTATGGCTACACCTTC
TRBV19	-	TRBJ1-2	-	CASSIEGLVYTF	TGTGCCAGTAGTATAGAGGGACTCGTCTACACCTTC
TRBV10-3	many	TRBJ1-5	-	CAISTTEYQPQHF	TGTGCCATCAGTACTACGGAGTATCAGCCCCAGCATTTT
TRBV19	-	TRBJ2-1	TRBD2	CASKSGGALDEQFF	TGTGCCAGTAAAAGCGGGGGGGCTCTTGATGAGCAGTTCTTC
TRBV5-1	-	TRBJ1-6	TRBD1	CASSQDRGSSPLHF	TGCGCCAGCAGCCAAGACAGGGGAAGTTCACCCCTCCACTTT
TRBV4-1	-	TRBJ1-5	TRBD1	CASSQVPLGGQIHF	TGCGCCAGCAGCCAGGTCCCACTGGGGGGACAGATCCATTTT
TRBV27	once	TRBJ2-1	-	CASRDLGGNEQFF	TGTGCCAGCAGGGACCTAGGGGGCAATGAGCAGTTCTTC
TRBV11-1	-	TRBJ2-1	-	CASSSRDTAYNEQFF	TGTGCCAGCAGCTCCCGGGACACAGCCTACAATGAGCAGTTCTTC
TRBV10-1	once	TRBJ2-3	-	CASSRGGATDTQYF	TGCGCCAGCAGCCGAGGAGGAGCCACAGATACGCAGTATTTT
TRBV6-5	many	TRBJ2-1	TRBD1	CASTTGGTYNEQFF	TGTGCCAGCACAACAGGGGGCACCTACAATGAGCAGTTCTTC
TRBV7-2	-	TRBJ1-1	TRBD1	CASRDRGVSEAFF	TGTGCCAGCAGGGACAGGGGAGTCTCTGAAGCTTTCTTT
TRBV9	-	TRBJ1-3	-	CASSVAGYSGNTIYF	TGTGCCAGCAGCGTAGCGGGGTACTCTGGAAACACCATATATTTT
TRBV4-1	many	TRBJ1-6	-	CASSQGLPRGVNSPLHF	TGCGCCAGCAGCCAAGGCCTCCCCAGGGGCGTAAATTCACCCCTCCACTTT
TRBV7-9	-	TRBJ1-3	-	CASSFTGQYSGNTIYF	TGTGCCAGCAGCTTTACCGGACAGTACTCTGGAAACACCATATATTTT
TRBV4-1	-	TRBJ2-1	TRBD2	CASSQDWRGGLPNEQFF	TGCGCCAGCAGCCAAGATTGGCGGGGGGGCCTTCCCAATGAGCAGTTCTTC
TRBV5-1	many	TRBJ2-2	-	CASSGPDSNTGELFF	TGCGCCAGCAGCGGTCCGGACTCGAACACCGGGGAGCTGTTTTTT
TRBV7-9	-	TRBJ1-1	-	CASSLMSGEAFF	TGTGCCAGCAGCTTAATGTCAGGGGAAGCTTTCTTT
TRBV19	few	TRBJ1-6	TRBD1	CASRAGQPYNSPLHF	TGTGCCAGTAGGGCGGGACAGCCATATAATTCACCCCTCCACTTT
TRBV24-1	-	TRBJ2-2	-	CATSDFRISQGPGELFF	TGTGCCACCAGTGATTTCCGAATCTCACAGGGTCCCGGGGAGCTGTTTTTT
TRBV5-1	-	TRBJ1-2	-	CASSLGAGMDYGYTF	TGCGCCAGCAGCTTGGGCGCGGGTATGGACTATGGCTACACCTTC
TRBV30	few	TRBJ2-7	TRBD1	CAWSVGQGPYEQYF	TGTGCCTGGAGTGTAGGACAGGGGCCCTACGAGCAGTACTTC
TRBV19	-	TRBJ1-5	TRBD1	CASKDRDNQPQHF	TGTGCCAGTAAGGACAGGGACAATCAGCCCCAGCATTTT
TRBV6-6	-	TRBJ2-7	TRBD2	CATTTGGRSYEQYF	TGTGCCACTACTACGGGGGGGCGATCCTACGAGCAGTACTTC
TRBV7-2	-	TRBJ1-2	-	CASSLEGWSGYTF	TGTGCCAGCAGCTTAGAGGGGTGGAGTGGCTACACCTTC
TRBV3-1/TRBV3-2	few	TRBJ1-5	-	CASSFGQINQPQHF	TGTGCCAGCAGCTTCGGACAGATCAATCAGCCCCAGCATTTT
TRBV7-9	-	TRBJ1-6	-	CASSLVGSMSPLHF	TGTGCCAGCAGCTTAGTGGGCAGTATGTCACCCCTCCACTTT
TRBV9	-	TRBJ2-2	-	CASSVVPGLGGELFF	TGTGCCAGCAGCGTAGTTCCAGGCTTAGGCGGGGAGCTGTTTTTT
TRBV6-1	few	TRBJ1-6	-	CASSEAQGPSPLHF	TGTGCCAGCAGTGAAGCGCAGGGGCCCTCACCCCTCCACTTT
TRBV6-1	-	TRBJ1-2	TRBD1	CASSEYTQGDYGYTF	TGTGCCAGCAGTGAATATACGCAGGGGGACTATGGCTACACCTTC
TRBV28	-	TRBJ1-2	TRBD1	CASSLLWQGGGYTF	TGTGCCAGCAGTTTATTATGGCAGGGGGGTGGCTACACCTTC
TRBV4-1	many	TRBJ1-2	TRBD1	CASSQGAGQGNYGYTF	TGCGCCAGCAGCCAAGGGGCCGGACAGGGGAACTATGGCTACACCTTC
TRBV7-2	few	TRBJ1-2	TRBD1	CASRSTGGADYGYTF	TGTGCCAGCCGATCGACAGGGGGCGCAGACTATGGCTACACCTTC
TRBV27	-	TRBJ2-1	-	CASSSLYRTSTAYNEQFF	TGTGCCAGCAGTTCCCTATACCGGACATCCACCGCGTACAATGAGCAGTTCTTC
TRBV19	-	TRBJ1-6	-	CASSERQTRNSPLHF	TGTGCCAGTAGCGAAAGACAGACCCGTAATTCACCCCTCCACTTT
TRBV2	-	TRBJ2-3	TRBD1	CASSDYRGRTDTQYF	TGTGCCAGCAGTGATTACAGGGGCCGCACAGATACGCAGTATTTT
TRBV11-2	once	TRBJ2-5	-	CASSLEQLAETQYF	TGTGCCAGCAGCTTAGAACAGCTAGCCGAGACCCAGTACTTC
TRBV2	-	TRBJ2-7	-	CASSDWTEGEQYF	TGTGCCAGCAGTGATTGGACAGAAGGCGAGCAGTACTTC
TRBV27	-	TRBJ1-4	TRBD1	CASSLDRGNEKLFF	TGTGCCAGCTCTCTCGACAGGGGAAATGAAAAACTGTTTTTT
TRBV15	-	TRBJ1-2	-	CATNGGHGYTF	TGTGCCACCAATGGAGGGCATGGCTACACCTTC
TRBV7-9	-	TRBJ2-2	-	CASRLRENTGELFF	TGTGCCAGCAGACTCAGGGAGAACACCGGGGAGCTGTTTTTT
TRBV5-1	once	TRBJ2-1	TRBD1	CASSLEDRGRFF	TGCGCCAGCAGCTTGGAGGACAGGGGACGGTTCTTC
TRBV5-1	many	TRBJ2-5	TRBD2	CASSWGGGETQYF	TGCGCCAGCAGCTGGGGCGGGGGAGAGACCCAGTACTTC
TRBV6-5	-	TRBJ1-1	-	CASRTQGSEAFF	TGTGCCAGCAGGACCCAGGGGAGTGAAGCTTTCTTT
TRBV30	-	TRBJ1-2	-	CAWSVGGLVYTF	TGTGCCTGGAGTGTGGGGGGTTTAGTTTACACCTTC
TRBV9	-	TRBJ1-2	TRBD1	CASSADLGTGPLVNYGYTF	TGTGCCAGCAGCGCCGACCTCGGGACAGGTCCACTAGTTAACTATGGCTACACCTTC
TRBV24-1	-	TRBJ2-5	-	CATSDSGVEETQYF	TGTGCCACCAGTGATTCAGGGGTGGAGGAGACCCAGTACTTC